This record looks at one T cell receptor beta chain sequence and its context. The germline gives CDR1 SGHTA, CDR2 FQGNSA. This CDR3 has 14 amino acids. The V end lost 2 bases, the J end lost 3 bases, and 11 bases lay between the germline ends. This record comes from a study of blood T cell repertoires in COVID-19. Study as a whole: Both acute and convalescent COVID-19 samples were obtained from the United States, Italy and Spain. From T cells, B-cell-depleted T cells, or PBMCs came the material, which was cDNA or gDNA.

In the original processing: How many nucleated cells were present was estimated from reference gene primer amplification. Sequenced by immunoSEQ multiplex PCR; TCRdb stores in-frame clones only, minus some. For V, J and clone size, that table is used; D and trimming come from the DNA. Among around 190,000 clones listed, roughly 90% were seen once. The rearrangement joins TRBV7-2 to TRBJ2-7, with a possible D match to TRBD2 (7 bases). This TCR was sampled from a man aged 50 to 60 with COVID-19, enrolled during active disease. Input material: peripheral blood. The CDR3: CASSLREGGYEQYF. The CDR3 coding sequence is TGTGCCAGCAGCTTAAGGGAGGGGGGCTACGAGCAGTACTTC.